Below are 10 T cell receptor beta chains sequenced from a single sample in a study of T cell responses to AZD1222 COVID-19 vaccine. Here immunoSEQ multiplex PCR was the method, and the copy in TCRdb shows in-frame clones only, minus some. The table lists under 150,000 clones, roughly 92% of them singletons, with more than 5% in the top ten. Sequenced material: peripheral blood, taken on day 0 of AZD1222 vaccination. These receptors all come from an adult in good health.

This clone was detected once. This rearrangement joins TRBV7-2 to TRBJ2-3, with D hard to call. The CDR3 sequence is 14 residues long. V lost 5 bases, J lost 2 bases, and 11 bases lay in between. From germline, CDR1 is SGHTA and CDR2 FQGNSA. CDR3 protein: CASSPDGPTDTQYF. The CDR3 bases are TGTGCCAGCAGCCCCGACGGACCCACAGATACGCAGTATTTT.

The chain carries TRBV19 and TRBJ2-5; 9 bases agree with TRBD2. The germline V gene encodes CDR1 LNHDA and CDR2 SQIVND (reference sequence). CDR3 length: 16 amino acids. J lost 2 bases, V lost 5 bases, and 9 bases had no gene match. CDR3: CASSPISGSPQETQYF. The CDR3 nucleotides are TGTGCCAGTAGTCCCATTAGCGGGAGTCCTCAAGAGACCCAGTACTTC.

This sequence joins TRBV6-5 and TRBJ2-1; 8 bases match TRBD1. Germline CDR1 is MNHEY and CDR2 is SVGAGI. The CDR3 is 16 residues long. V shed 2 bases and J 0 bases; nucleotides not matched to a gene: 3. The CDR3 sequence: CASSYRTGSSYNEQFF. As DNA, the CDR3 is TGTGCCAGCAGTTACCGGACAGGGAGCTCCTACAATGAGCAGTTCTTC.

V gene TRBV6-6 combines with J gene TRBJ2-7; either TRBD1 or TRBD2 may fit D (5 bases each). The CDR3 has 14 residues. Germline V gene lookup returns CDR1 MNHNY and CDR2 SVGAGI (reference sequence). V shed 6 bases and J shed 2 bases, with 14 bases lying between them. The CDR3: CASRQGTGTYEQYF. The CDR3 DNA reads as TGTGCCAGCAGACAAGGGACCGGGACCTACGAGCAGTACTTC.

This clone was seen a single time. V usage is TRBV19 and J usage is TRBJ2-1, with D maybe TRBD2 (6 bases). CDR1 and CDR2 from the germline V gene are LNHDA and SQIVND (reference sequence). This CDR3 is 13 amino acids long. With 4 bases removed from V and 10 bases from J, the gap between germline ends came to 14 bases. The CDR3 reads CASSTNSGREQFF. In nucleotides, the CDR3 is TGTGCCAGTAGTACCAATAGCGGTCGCGAGCAGTTCTTC. The full variable domain, in which reference TRBV19 and TRBJ2-1 provide the parts outside the CDR3, is DGGITQSPKYLFRKEGQNVTLSCEQNLNHDAMYWYRQDPGQGLRLIYYSQIVNDFQKGDIAEGYSVSREKKESFPLTVTSAQKNPTAFYLCASSTNSGREQFFGPGTRLTVL.

The chain employs TRBV19 and TRBJ1-4; possibly TRBD1 for D (5 bases). Germline V gives CDR1 LNHDA, CDR2 SQIVND (reference sequence). V shed 5 bases and J shed 6 bases, with 16 bases lying between them. This CDR3 comprises 15 residues. CDR3 sequence reads: CASSPSAGRDEKLFF. CDR3 bases: TGTGCCAGTAGTCCCTCGGCAGGGCGTGATGAAAAACTGTTTTTT.

The rearrangement joins TRBV3-1 (or the pseudogene TRBV3-2) to TRBJ1-2; D is possibly TRBD1 (6 bases). The CDR3 sequence is 15 residues long. Germline CDR1 is LGHDT and CDR2 is YNNKEL (reference sequence). The V end lost 0 bases, the J end lost 2 bases, and 10 bases lay between the germline ends. The CDR3 bases are TGTGCCAGCAGCCAAGATGCAGGGGTGAACTATGGCTACACCTTC. This translates into CASSQDAGVNYGYTF.

The chain is built from TRBV7-9 and TRBJ2-1; no firm D call. Trimming cost V 5 bases and J 6 bases, with 14 bases left between them. The CDR3 sequence is 14 residues long. The V gene's germline CDR1 is SEHNR and CDR2 FQNEAQ (reference sequence). CDR3 in amino acids: CASSAKGGGNEQFF. CDR3 coding DNA: TGTGCCAGCAGCGCCAAGGGTGGCGGCAATGAGCAGTTCTTC.

The chain recombines TRBV9 with TRBJ1-2; 9 bases map to TRBD1. The CDR3 sequence is 15 residues long. From germline, CDR1 is SGDLS and CDR2 YYNGEE. The J segment lost 7 bases and the V segment lost 0 bases, leaving 7 bases of the junction unmatched. The CDR3 DNA reads TGTGCCAGCAGCGTAGCTCCTGACAGGGGGACTGGCTACACCTTC. Protein product: CASSVAPDRGTGYTF. Filled out from reference TRBV9 and TRBJ1-2, the complete variable domain reads DSGVTQTPKHLITATGQRVTLRCSPRSGDLSVYWYQQSLDQGLQFLIQYYNGEERAKGNILERFSAQQFPDLHSELNLSSLELGDSALYFCASSVAPDRGTGYTFGSGTRLTVV.

The chain uses TRBV18 and TRBJ2-6; 9 bases agree with TRBD1. This CDR3 contains 18 residues. The germline V gene encodes CDR1 KGHSH and CDR2 LQKENI. Trimming at V came to 2 bases and at J to 0 bases, leaving 5 bases not matched to a gene. CDR3 residues: CASSPFGQGSSGANVLTF. The CDR3 DNA sequence: TGTGCCAGCTCACCATTCGGACAGGGGAGCTCTGGGGCCAACGTCCTGACTTTC. The whole variable domain, remainder taken from reference TRBV18 and TRBJ2-6, is NAGVMQNPRHLVRRRGQEARLRCSPMKGHSHVYWYRQLPEEGLKFMVYLQKENIIDESGMPKERFSAEFPKEGPSILRIQQVVRGDSAAYFCASSPFGQGSSGANVLTFGAGSRLTVL.